Listed below are T cell receptor beta chains from one sample, sequenced in a study of blood T cell repertoires in COVID-19. Sequencing used immunoSEQ multiplex PCR; TCRdb keeps in-frame clones, though not all of them. The sample lists roughly 400,000 clones, about 86% occurring once. The sample comprised PBMCs or T cells enriched from blood (not recorded which). The source is a woman in her forties or fifties who had recovered from COVID-19. Both conserved end residues are part of each CDR3. A D gene is named only where the DNA matches it firmly. A clone size is listed for some rows: how often the clone was seen (once, few, many), or a class if it is expanded.

J	V	size	D	CDR3	DNA
TRBJ1-1	TRBV7-2	-	TRBD1	CASSSPQGARTEAFF	TGTGCCAGCAGCTCCCCACAGGGGGCCCGCACTGAAGCTTTCTTT
TRBJ1-3	TRBV19	-	TRBD1	CASSPKGQAAGNTIYF	TGTGCCAGTAGTCCAAAGGGACAGGCGGCTGGAAACACCATATATTTT
TRBJ1-2	TRBV2	-	TRBD1	CAGTGVKDGYTF	TGTGCCGGGACAGGGGTGAAAGATGGCTACACCTTC
TRBJ2-7	TRBV11-2	-	TRBD2	CASSLGRGGPYEQYF	TGTGCCAGCAGCTTAGGGCGGGGGGGACCCTACGAGCAGTACTTC
TRBJ2-7	TRBV11-3	-	-	CASSPSQGREQYF	TGTGCCAGCAGCCCCTCGCAGGGGCGTGAGCAGTACTTC
TRBJ2-2	TRBV27	-	-	CASSFSGELFF	TGTGCCAGCAGTTTCTCCGGGGAGCTGTTTTTT
TRBJ2-1	TRBV11-2	-	-	CASSLQRVPYNEQFF	TGTGCCAGCAGCCTCCAGCGGGTACCGTACAATGAGCAGTTCTTC
TRBJ2-3	TRBV4-1	-	TRBD2	CASSYTSGGAVLDTQYF	TGCGCCAGCAGCTATACTAGCGGGGGGGCCGTCCTAGATACGCAGTATTTT
TRBJ2-5	TRBV7-2	many	TRBD2	CASSPTGGHKTQYF	TGTGCCAGCAGCCCCACGGGGGGGCATAAGACCCAGTACTTC
TRBJ1-1	TRBV13	once	TRBD1	CASSLGGGDRGLSTEAFF	TGTGCCAGCAGCTTAGGAGGGGGGGACAGGGGTTTGAGCACTGAAGCTTTCTTT
TRBJ1-4	TRBV3-1/TRBV3-2	few	-	CASSHRGGPNEKLFF	TGTGCCAGCAGCCATAGGGGGGGCCCTAATGAAAAACTGTTTTTT
TRBJ2-7	TRBV5-6	-	-	CASSQAYEQYF	TGTGCCAGCAGCCAGGCCTACGAGCAGTACTTC
TRBJ1-1	TRBV29-1	once	-	CSVALTALNTEAFF	TGCAGCGTTGCGTTGACAGCTCTAAACACTGAAGCTTTCTTT
TRBJ1-1	TRBV5-4	once	-	CASKLTGNTEAFF	TGTGCCAGCAAGTTGACAGGAAACACTGAAGCTTTCTTT
TRBJ1-5	TRBV15	few	-	CATSRVYRENQPQHF	TGTGCCACCAGCAGAGTTTACAGGGAGAATCAGCCCCAGCATTTT
TRBJ2-1	TRBV4-1	-	-	CASSQPTEHNEQFF	TGCGCCAGCAGCCAACCTACCGAGCACAATGAGCAGTTCTTC
TRBJ1-2	TRBV5-8	once	TRBD1	CASRDRSHYGYTF	TGTGCCAGCAGGGACAGGTCCCACTATGGCTACACCTTC
TRBJ2-1	TRBV7-9	-	-	CASSFDYNNEQFF	TGTGCCAGCAGCTTTGACTATAACAATGAGCAGTTCTTC
TRBJ1-3	TRBV3-1/TRBV3-2	few	-	CASREGYSGNTIYF	TGTGCCAGCAGGGAGGGTTACTCTGGAAACACCATATATTTT
TRBJ2-2	TRBV9	-	-	CASSVEGGTGELFF	TGTGCCAGCAGCGTAGAGGGAGGCACCGGGGAGCTGTTTTTT
TRBJ2-5	TRBV30	-	-	CAWSGHYF	TGTGCCTGGAGCGGTCATTACTTC
TRBJ1-4	TRBV6-5	once	-	CASWSARNEKLFF	TGTGCCAGCTGGTCAGCGAGAAATGAAAAACTGTTTTTT
TRBJ2-7	TRBV6-2/TRBV6-3	few	TRBD1	CASSPGQPPRRGNF	TGTGCCAGCAGCCCGGGACAGCCCCCTCGCAGGGGGAACTTC
TRBJ2-2	TRBV6-5	-	-	CASATGFRTGELFF	TGTGCCAGCGCAACGGGGTTCCGGACCGGGGAGCTGTTTTTT
TRBJ2-7	TRBV10-3	-	TRBD1	CAIRRQGVDEQYF	TGTGCCATCAGAAGACAGGGAGTGGACGAGCAGTACTTC
TRBJ2-5	TRBV29-1	-	-	CSVDKQQETQYF	TGCAGCGTTGACAAACAGCAAGAGACCCAGTACTTC
TRBJ2-5	TRBV2	-	TRBD2	CASSLNRGGRETQYF	TGTGCCAGCAGCCTGAACCGGGGGGGCCGGGAGACCCAGTACTTC
TRBJ2-2	TRBV5-4	once	TRBD1	CASSTGTGGVGELFF	TGTGCCAGCAGCACCGGGACAGGGGGCGTCGGGGAGCTGTTTTTT
TRBJ1-5	TRBV6-4	-	-	CASFTPGPIGGQPQHF	TGTGCCAGCTTTACTCCGGGACCTATAGGGGGTCAGCCCCAGCATTTT
TRBJ1-1	TRBV7-9	once	-	CASSPRGHLNTEAFF	TGTGCCAGCAGCCCCAGAGGACACCTGAACACTGAAGCTTTCTTT